This T cell receptor beta chain was found in a study of response to subunit inactivated influenza vaccine. This clonotype was seen a handful of times. TCRdb reanalysed the RT-PCR reads using MiXCR and keeps one entry per CDR3 protein. Of about 540,000 distinct CDR3 sequences in the sample, roughly 23% are singletons; the top ten hold 2.8%. The data also belong to a second study, concerning T cells expressing NK-cell markers. That study reports: What made the TCR beta cDNA was 5'RACE template switching with UMIs. Underlying the TCR beta repertoires were sorted CD3+CD56+NKG2C+, CD3+CD56+NKG2C- and CD3+CD56-NKG2C+ T cells.

The sample here was CD4+ T cells sorted from PBMCs, taken approximately 13 days after vaccination. The clonotype comes from a man aged 50 to 60 who received an inactivated influenza vaccine.

The CDR3 sequence is CASSQEGTTYEQYF. The CDR3 DNA sequence: TGTGCCAGCAGCCAAGAGGGGACTACCTACGAGCAGTACTTC. J is TRBJ2-7 and V is TRBV3-1; 7 positions match TRBD2. V was pared by 0 bases and J by 2 bases, with 1 base of the junction left unmatched. The germline V gene encodes CDR1 LGHDT and CDR2 YNNKEL (reference sequence). The CDR3 extends over 14 amino acids.